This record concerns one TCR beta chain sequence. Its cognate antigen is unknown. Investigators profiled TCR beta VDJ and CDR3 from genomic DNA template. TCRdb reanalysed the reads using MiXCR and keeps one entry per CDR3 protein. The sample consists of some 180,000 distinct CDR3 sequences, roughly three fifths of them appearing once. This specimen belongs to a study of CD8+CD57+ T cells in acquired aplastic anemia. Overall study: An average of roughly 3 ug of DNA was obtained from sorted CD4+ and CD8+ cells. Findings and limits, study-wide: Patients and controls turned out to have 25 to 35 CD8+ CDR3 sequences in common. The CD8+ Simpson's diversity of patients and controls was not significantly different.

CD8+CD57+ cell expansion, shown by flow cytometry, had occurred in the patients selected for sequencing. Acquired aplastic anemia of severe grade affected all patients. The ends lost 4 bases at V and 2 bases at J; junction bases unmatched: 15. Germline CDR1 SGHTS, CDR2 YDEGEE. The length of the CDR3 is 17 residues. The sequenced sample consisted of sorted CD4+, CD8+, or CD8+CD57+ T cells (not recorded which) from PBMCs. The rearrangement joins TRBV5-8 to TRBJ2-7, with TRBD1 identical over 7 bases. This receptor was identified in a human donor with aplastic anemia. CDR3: CASSRRKADRLPYEQYF. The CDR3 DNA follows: TGTGCCAGCAGCCGACGGAAGGCGGACAGGCTACCCTACGAGCAGTACTTC.